Sequencing of this T cell receptor beta chain was carried out in a study of monozygotic twins with cystic fibrosis. General study points: Monozygotic CF twins shared more identical nucleotide clonotypes than unrelated patients.

This clone showed up just once. Its antigen is as yet unknown. The CDR3 length is 12 residues. With 11 bases clipped from V and 8 bases from J, the junction kept 7 bases outside the gene matches. Germline values: CDR1 MNHNS, CDR2 SASEGT. Some clones are missing from TCRdb's copy, which holds only in-frame ones; the method was immunoSEQ multiplex PCR. The table has about 36,000 clones, about 80% seen once. The clonotype comes from a girl aged 2-10 years with cystic fibrosis. Sequenced: blood. The rearrangement joins TRBV6-1 to TRBJ2-1; 9 bases map to TRBD1. The CDR3 DNA reads as TGTGCCCACAACAGGGGGCATGATGAGCAGTTCTTC. It encodes CAHNRGHDEQFF.